This TCR beta chain is from a study of T cells in narcolepsy. Study information: Enrolled donors included narcolepsy type 1 or type 2 patients and healthy controls. Whole-study findings and limits: Healthy controls reportedly lacked the autoreactive clonotypes serially found in patients' blood. Some memory CD4+ repertoires had no autoreactive clone sequences. HCRT-specific and TRIB2-specific autoreactive clonotypes appeared among same-patient CSF and blood CD4+ clonotypes.

The CDR3 has 17 residues. V dropped 5 bases and J dropped 0 bases, with 15 bases sitting between them. CDR1 and CDR2 (germline): SGHRS, YFSETQ. This clone was found once. Antigen specificity is unknown. Libraries were prepared by immunoSEQ multiplex PCR; TCRdb keeps only in-frame clonotypes and omits some of them. Here the sample spans around 30,000 clones, 81% being singletons. The chain carries TRBV5-1 and TRBJ2-6; D is possibly TRBD2 (7 bases). Material for sequencing was memory (CD45RA-) CD4+ T cells from blood. The source is a human donor in good health. The CDR3 reads CASSVGGRTSGANVLTF. The CDR3 nucleotides are TGCGCCAGCAGTGTCGGGGGGCGAACCTCTGGGGCCAACGTCCTGACTTTC.